This record concerns one T cell receptor (beta chain) sequence. This specimen comes from a study of Ad26.COV2.S vaccination and SARS-CoV-2 variants. As for treatment: 15 to 20 received Ad26.COV2.S at low or high dose, single or two shots; several received placebo; per-sample allocation not given. After the first vaccine or placebo injection, samples were drawn on day 63. Profiled with immunoSEQ multiplex PCR; TCRdb holds only in-frame clones, not every one. The repertoire has about 400,000 clones, about 92% of them found once; the top ten carry around 1.7%. The CDR3 is 13 residues long. Trimming took 4 bases from V and 13 from J; bases not matched to a gene: 10.

The sample consisted of peripheral blood, taken in a trial of Ad26.COV2.S vaccine versus placebo. This TCR was sampled from a person aged 18-65 years who received the Ad26.COV2.S COVID-19 vaccine or a placebo. The J gene is TRBJ2-1, the V gene TRBV5-7, with TRBD1 matching 8 bases. TRBV5-7 is marked as an open reading frame, function uncertain. The CDR3 region has the DNA TGTGCCAGCAGCACCGACAGGGGCCAGGTTCAGTTCTTC. This translates into CASSTDRGQVQFF.